The clone carrying this T cell receptor beta chain was observed a handful of times. Its target is not known. TCR alpha and beta CDR3 regions were amplified from RNA using iRepertoire nested multiplex PCR. TCRdb analysed the multiplex PCR reads with MiXCR anew, one entry per CDR3 protein. The data contain 100,000 to 150,000 distinct CDR3 sequences, roughly a quarter of them singletons. The data are from a study of glioma-infiltrating T cells. Study conclusions and caveats: Only very few CDR3 sequences appeared in both tissue and blood. Above-expected tissue-blood divergence occurred in all gliomas, most in low-grade ones.

Germline CDR1 is WSHSY and CDR2 is SAAADI. After removal of 5 bases from V and 2 bases from J, the junction contained 8 bases not matched to a gene. The CDR3 spans 16 residues. The sequence derives from a human donor with low-grade glioma or glioblastoma, undergoing nonglioma brain surgery, or in good health (not recorded which). V usage is TRBV10-2 and J usage is TRBJ2-1, with TRBD2 matching 8 bases. The sequenced sample consisted of glioma tissue, nonneoplastic brain tissue, or PBMCs (not recorded which). This CDR3 reads CASSPGRGLTYNEQFF. The CDR3 nucleotides read TGCGCCAGCAGTCCCGGGAGGGGACTGACCTACAATGAGCAGTTCTTC.